The present T cell receptor (beta chain) was sequenced within a study of T-cell memory formation after mild COVID-19. Regarding the study as a whole: For second-wave clones that peaked at day 37, SARS-CoV-2 specificity went unverified. CM and EM subsets held most contracting CD4+ clones; EMRA held CD8+ ones. From day 15 to 85, contracting clones were balanced between CD4 and CD8, whereas later expanders leaned toward CD4+.

From germline, CDR1 is DFQATT and CDR2 SNEGSKA (reference sequence). Deletions cut 2 bases from V and 4 bases from J, with 7 bases between. This CDR3 comprises 12 residues. Amplification by 5'RACE using constant-segment primers produced TCR alpha and TCR beta cDNA libraries that carried sample barcodes and UMIs. TCRdb re-analysed the 5' RACE reads in MiXCR, keeping a single row per CDR3 protein. The sample holds 200,000 or so distinct CDR3 sequences, 16% seen once. Notes on this clonotype: Its antigen is unknown.

Sequenced input: PBMCs or a T cell subset sorted from them (not recorded which). The clonotype comes from an adult woman who had mild COVID-19 (a few samples of this study predate the infection). Cell type and time point are not known. The rearrangement uses TRBV20-1 and TRBJ2-3, with D unresolved. CDR3 sequence: CSARYRADTQYF. The DNA for the CDR3 is TGCAGTGCTAGATACAGAGCAGATACGCAGTATTTT.